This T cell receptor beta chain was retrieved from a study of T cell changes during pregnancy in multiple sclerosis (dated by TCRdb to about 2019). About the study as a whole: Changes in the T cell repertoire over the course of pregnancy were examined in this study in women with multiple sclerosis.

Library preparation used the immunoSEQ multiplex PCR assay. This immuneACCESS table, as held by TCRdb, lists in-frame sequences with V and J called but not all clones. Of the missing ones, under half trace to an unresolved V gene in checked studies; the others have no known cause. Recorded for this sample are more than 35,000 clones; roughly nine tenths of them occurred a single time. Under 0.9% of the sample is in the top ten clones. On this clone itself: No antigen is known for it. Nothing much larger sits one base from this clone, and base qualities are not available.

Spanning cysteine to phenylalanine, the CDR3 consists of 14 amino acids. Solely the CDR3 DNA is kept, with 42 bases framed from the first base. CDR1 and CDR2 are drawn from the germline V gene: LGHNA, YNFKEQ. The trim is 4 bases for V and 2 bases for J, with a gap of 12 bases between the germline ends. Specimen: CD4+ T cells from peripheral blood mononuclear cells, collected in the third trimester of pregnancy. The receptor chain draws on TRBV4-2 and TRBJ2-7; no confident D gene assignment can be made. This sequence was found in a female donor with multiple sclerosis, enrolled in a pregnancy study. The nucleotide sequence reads TGTGCCAGCAGCCCCCTGGGCCCAACCTACGAGCAGTACTTC. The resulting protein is CASSPLGPTYEQYF.